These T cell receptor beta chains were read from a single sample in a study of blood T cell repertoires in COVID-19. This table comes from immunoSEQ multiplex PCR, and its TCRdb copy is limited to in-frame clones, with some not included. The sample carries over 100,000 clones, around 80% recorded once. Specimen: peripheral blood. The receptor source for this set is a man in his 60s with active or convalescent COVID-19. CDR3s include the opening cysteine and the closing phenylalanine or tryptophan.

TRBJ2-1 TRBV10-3 CAISRANEQFF
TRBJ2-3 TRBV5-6 CASSHRGVTDTQYF
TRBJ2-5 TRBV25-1 CASSEYIEETQYF
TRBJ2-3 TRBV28 CASSQTGDVTDTQYF
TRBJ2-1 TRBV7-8 CASSSRLAGYNEQFF
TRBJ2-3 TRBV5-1 CASSQQTGSDTQYF
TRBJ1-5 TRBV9 CASSRSPGGGQPQHF
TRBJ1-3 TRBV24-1 CATSDPRQGTGNTIYF
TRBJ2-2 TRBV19 CASSRGWNTGELFF
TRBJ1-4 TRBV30 CAWSVSATNEKLFF
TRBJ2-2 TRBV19 CATIDRGSTGELFF
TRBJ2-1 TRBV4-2 CASSHLTSGPHNEQFF
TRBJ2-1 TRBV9 CASSVVAGANEQFF
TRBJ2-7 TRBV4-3 CASSQNWDSYYEQYF
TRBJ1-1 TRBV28 CASSLGQTNTEAFF
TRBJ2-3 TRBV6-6 CAIAGGSADTQYF
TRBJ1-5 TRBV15 CATSREGRGPSNQPQHF
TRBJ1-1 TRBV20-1 CSTARGTEAFF
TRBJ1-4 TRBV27 CASSSPGQAGRKLFF
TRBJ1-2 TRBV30 CAWSGGQGGYTF
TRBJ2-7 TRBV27 CASSPYGVAGGWGHEQYF
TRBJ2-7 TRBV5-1 CASSPTGLATYEQYF
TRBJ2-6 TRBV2 CASTNDFSGANVLTF
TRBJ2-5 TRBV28 CASTGWAGLQETQYF
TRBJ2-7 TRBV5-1 CASSLGFSSDEQYF
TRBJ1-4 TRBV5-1 CASSFTGTPDEKLFF
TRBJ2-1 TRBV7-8 CASSQFLNRAYNEQFF
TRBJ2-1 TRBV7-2 CASSPRGTGGHQAYNEQFF
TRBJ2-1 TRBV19 CASSRKSAGAYNEQFF
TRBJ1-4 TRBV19 CASNTGGYEKLFF
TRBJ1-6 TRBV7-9 CASSFRDRVFSPLHF
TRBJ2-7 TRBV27 CASRHRGQGYEQYF
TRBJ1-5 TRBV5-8 CASSLLGQGGQPQHF
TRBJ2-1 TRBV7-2 CASSLRGLAGVGYNEQFF
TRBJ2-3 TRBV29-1 CSVRQEWRDTQYF
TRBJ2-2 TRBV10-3 CATLLAGGSGELFF
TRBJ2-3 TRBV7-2 CASSLAREDTQYF
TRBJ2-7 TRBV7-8 CASSLLGGRNEQYF
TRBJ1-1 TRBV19 CASRPTDRGAPEAFF
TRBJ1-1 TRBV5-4 CASSFRGGTEAFF
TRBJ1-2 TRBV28 CASSLFPGQGGFGYTF
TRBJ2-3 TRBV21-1 CASSKEVLAGGPDTQYF
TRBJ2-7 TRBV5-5 CASSWGGSGMHEQYF
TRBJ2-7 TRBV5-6 CASSSGTGRLGVQYF
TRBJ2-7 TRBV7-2 CASSLTSGVGEQYF
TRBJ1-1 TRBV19 CASRTREKGDTEAFF
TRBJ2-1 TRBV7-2 CASSRLAGRNYNEQFF